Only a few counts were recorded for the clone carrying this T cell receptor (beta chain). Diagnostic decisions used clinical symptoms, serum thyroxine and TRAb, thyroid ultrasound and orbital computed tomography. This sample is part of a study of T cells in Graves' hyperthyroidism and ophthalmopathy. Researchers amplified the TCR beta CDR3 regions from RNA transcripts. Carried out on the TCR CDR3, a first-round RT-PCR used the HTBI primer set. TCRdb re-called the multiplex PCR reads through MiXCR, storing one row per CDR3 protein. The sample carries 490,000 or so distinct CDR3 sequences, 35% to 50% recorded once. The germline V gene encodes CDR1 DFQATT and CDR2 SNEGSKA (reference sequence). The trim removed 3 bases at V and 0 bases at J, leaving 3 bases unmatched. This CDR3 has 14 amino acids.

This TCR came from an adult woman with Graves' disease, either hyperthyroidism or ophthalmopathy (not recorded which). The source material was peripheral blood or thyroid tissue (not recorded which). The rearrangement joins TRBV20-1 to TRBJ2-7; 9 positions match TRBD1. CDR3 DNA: TGCAGTGCTAGCGGACAGGGGTTCTCCTACGAGCAGTACTTC. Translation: CSASGQGFSYEQYF.